The entry below describes one T cell receptor (beta chain). Its antigen is unknown. The record originates from a study of T cell repertoires in cytomegalovirus infection. Study information: CMV epitopes used comprised recently identified HLA-C-restricted ones and well-studied HLA-B-restricted ones. It can be stated that public TCR beta signatures indicated CMV infection as well as a matching HLA type. Overall study findings and caveats: The ex vivo response was dominated by HLA-C-restricted CMV-specific TCR beta clonotypes.

V was pared by 6 bases and J by 6 bases, with 15 bases between. There are 14 residues in the CDR3. The germline V gene has CDR1 LGHNA and CDR2 YSLEER. TCRdb analysed the reads with MiXCR anew, one entry per CDR3 protein. The sample lists 360,000 or so distinct CDR3 sequences, about 34% occurring once. The chain employs TRBV4-3 and TRBJ2-1; either TRBD1 or TRBD2 may supply D (6 bases each). The receptor comes from a human donor in good health (CMV status not recorded). Some clones in this sample may be carry-over from other donors' samples. The sequencing here drew on cultured PBMCs, taken from culture after CMV antigen stimulation. The chain's CDR3 is CASRRGLVGNEQFF. The DNA for the CDR3 is TGCGCCAGCAGACGGGGGCTCGTGGGCAATGAGCAGTTCTTC.